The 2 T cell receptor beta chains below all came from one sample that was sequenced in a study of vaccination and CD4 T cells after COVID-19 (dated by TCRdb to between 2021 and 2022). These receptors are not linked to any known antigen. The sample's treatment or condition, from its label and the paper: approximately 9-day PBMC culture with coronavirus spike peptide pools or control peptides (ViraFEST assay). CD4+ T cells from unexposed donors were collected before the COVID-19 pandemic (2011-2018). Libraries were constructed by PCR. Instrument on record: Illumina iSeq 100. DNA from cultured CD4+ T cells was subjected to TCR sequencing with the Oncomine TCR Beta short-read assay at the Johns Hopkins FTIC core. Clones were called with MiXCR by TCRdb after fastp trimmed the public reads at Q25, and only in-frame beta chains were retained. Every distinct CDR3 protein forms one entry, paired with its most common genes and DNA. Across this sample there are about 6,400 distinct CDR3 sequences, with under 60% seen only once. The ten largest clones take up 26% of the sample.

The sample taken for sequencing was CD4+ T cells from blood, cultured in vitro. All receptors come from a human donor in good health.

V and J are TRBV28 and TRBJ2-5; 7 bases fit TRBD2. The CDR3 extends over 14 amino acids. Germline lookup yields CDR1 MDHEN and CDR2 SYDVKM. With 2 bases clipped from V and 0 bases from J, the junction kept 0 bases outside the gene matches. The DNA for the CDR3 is TGTGCCAGCAGTTTAAGCGGGGACCAAGAGACCCAGTACTTC. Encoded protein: CASSLSGDQETQYF.

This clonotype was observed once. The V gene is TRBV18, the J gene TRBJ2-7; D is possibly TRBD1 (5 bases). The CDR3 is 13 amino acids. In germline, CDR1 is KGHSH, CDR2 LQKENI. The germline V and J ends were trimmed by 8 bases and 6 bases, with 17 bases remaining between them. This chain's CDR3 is CASASTAQGEQYF. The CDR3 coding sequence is TGTGCCAGCGCTTCCACTGCCCAGGGCGAGCAGTACTTC.